This TCR beta chain derives from a study of human T cells and chemical hapten exposure. Study information: All through the approximately 24-week study, the scalp of each patient received diphenylcyclopropenone doses weekly. Small pooled library volume differences mainly caused per-sample TCR yield variation.

The sample's time point: patch test 2, 6 weeks after DPC sensitization. The sample's treatment: therapeutic diphenylcyclopropenone sensitization with weekly scalp DPC. The authors' total RNA extraction used unfractionated whole blood. With regard to this clonotype: Its antigen is not identified.

TCRdb ran MiXCR on the RACE reads and lists one entry per CDR3 protein. The sample carries hundreds of thousands of distinct CDR3 sequences, about 6.3% recorded once. Trimming took 1 base from V and 4 from J; bases not matched to a gene: 6. The CDR3 contains 15 residues. Germline values: CDR1 LGHDT, CDR2 YNNKEL (reference sequence). Overall study findings and caveats: Alopecia affecting every donor means their immune response may not match healthy people's.

The material was whole blood, obtained in connection with sensitization to the hapten diphenylcyclopropenone (DPC). V and J are TRBV3-1 and TRBJ1-2, with 7 bases aligning to TRBD1. The receptor's source is a woman in her late teens or twenties with alopecia areata. Some clones in this sample may be carry-over from other donors' samples. The DNA for the CDR3 is TGTGCCAGCAGCCAAGTCCCGGGACAGTTCTATGGCTACACCTTC. Its translation is CASSQVPGQFYGYTF.